This TCR beta chain appears in the sequencing data of a study of blood T cells in healthy people across ages. Total RNA extraction produced at least 5 micrograms (per sample) for the study. Sample-barcoded 5' priming and a J-beta primer mix drove a second PCR of roughly 7 to 11 cycles. TCRdb itself ran the 5' RACE reads through MiXCR, one entry per CDR3 protein. The sample carries fewer than 1,200,000 distinct CDR3 sequences, about 23% recorded once. Germline-derived CDR1 and CDR2 are MNHEY and SVGAGI. This CDR3 has 14 residues. A word on this clonotype: Its ends do not fully match the called genes, so a read error is possible.

This same sample was also taken into another study, of T cells of mothers and their children.

The TCR was taken from a girl aged 2 to 10 in good health. The rearrangement links TRBV6-5 to TRBJ1-1; no definite D call. The material sequenced was blood. Written as DNA, the CDR3 is TGTGTCAGCAGTTCAGCATGGGCGAACACTGAAGCTTTCTTT. Its translation is CVSSSAWANTEAFF.